These T cell receptor beta chains were read from a single sample in a study of patients and donors after allogeneic stem cell transplantation. TCRdb fed the RT-PCR reads into MiXCR, producing one record per CDR3 protein. This sample has some 960,000 distinct CDR3 sequences, with approximately 19% found just once. Specimen: blood, either unsorted or a sorted T cell fraction (not recorded which). These receptors were taken from a human donor who was either an allogeneic HSCT recipient or a stem cell or donor lymphocyte infusion donor (not recorded which). It is not recorded whose cells these are; they may come from a transplant donor. Each CDR3 is given without its conserved first and last residue.

J gene,V gene,CDR3 protein
TRBJ2-1,TRBV4-3,ASSRNPGLAGGTSYNEQF
TRBJ2-7,TRBV20-1,SAPGGTVFYEQY
TRBJ2-4,TRBV4-3,ASSQEDRNIRY
TRBJ1-1,TRBV12-3/TRBV12-4,ASRSIGGGTEAF
TRBJ1-2,TRBV12-3/TRBV12-4,ASSLGGESWSGYT
TRBJ2-7,TRBV9,ASSRASGDEQY
TRBJ2-4,TRBV6-1,ASSEGQTLAKNIQY
TRBJ1-6,TRBV30,AWSRADSPLH
TRBJ2-7,TRBV5-4,ASSPWNEGSSYEQY
TRBJ1-1,TRBV20-1,SARRGGNTEAF
TRBJ2-2,TRBV27,ASSETGLARNTGELF
TRBJ1-5,TRBV2,ASSEAGQGWQPQH
TRBJ2-3,TRBV7-9,ASSAGRTDTQY
TRBJ2-7,TRBV4-1,ASSQDLARDYEQY
TRBJ2-7,TRBV24-1,ATSDRFHEQY
TRBJ2-1,TRBV29-1,SVDRGGSYNEQF
TRBJ1-5,TRBV20-1,SARPPNSNQPQH
TRBJ2-5,TRBV6-2/TRBV6-3,ASSYSGNRETQY
TRBJ2-5,TRBV28,ASSFPQTGPTGETQY
TRBJ2-7,TRBV7-9,ASSSRQIHYEQY
TRBJ1-2,TRBV4-3,ASSPRQGGHYGYT
TRBJ1-5,TRBV4-1,ASSEAIRSGGYGNQPQH
TRBJ2-6,TRBV29-1,SVDSGSGANVLT
TRBJ2-1,TRBV7-9,ASIREGSVEQF
TRBJ2-4,TRBV20-1,SALRTGGGAGIQY
TRBJ2-3,TRBV10-3,AISLGLGTDTQY
TRBJ1-1,TRBV7-6,ASSSQVNTEAF
TRBJ2-1,TRBV18,ASSPPFAGGYNEQF
TRBJ1-1,TRBV12-3/TRBV12-4,ASSLAFNTEAF
TRBJ2-2,TRBV5-6,ASSPGGQGLTGELF
TRBJ2-7,TRBV9,ASSVGPDIQYEQY
TRBJ2-7,TRBV11-2,ASSLWSGTSGRASSYEQY
TRBJ2-6,TRBV5-5,ASSRGQGRISGANVLT
TRBJ2-1,TRBV7-9,ASSPGGPEQF
TRBJ2-7,TRBV29-1,SVATSSYEQY
TRBJ2-3,TRBV20-1,SAIPGLADTQY
TRBJ2-2,TRBV12-3/TRBV12-4,ASSLRRNTGELF
TRBJ2-5,TRBV5-1,ASSVPGGYQETQY
TRBJ2-1,TRBV5-1,ASSLEPRPVGLYNEQF
TRBJ2-7,TRBV29-1,SGTFAYEQY
TRBJ2-1,TRBV14,ASSPSLATATNEQF
TRBJ1-2,TRBV12-3/TRBV12-4,ASTQQGIYGYT
TRBJ2-1,TRBV3-1,ASSQSTSGRAGEQF
TRBJ2-4,TRBV11-2,ASSPKGDRAPLAKNIQY
TRBJ1-1,TRBV7-8,ASSLTRLLQGRFTEAF
TRBJ1-5,TRBV12-5,ASATINFPGGNQPQH
TRBJ1-2,TRBV6-1,ASSHEALTGYGYT
TRBJ2-7,TRBV4-3,ASSQALGGTGVHEQY
TRBJ2-7,TRBV2,ASSADSWSEQY